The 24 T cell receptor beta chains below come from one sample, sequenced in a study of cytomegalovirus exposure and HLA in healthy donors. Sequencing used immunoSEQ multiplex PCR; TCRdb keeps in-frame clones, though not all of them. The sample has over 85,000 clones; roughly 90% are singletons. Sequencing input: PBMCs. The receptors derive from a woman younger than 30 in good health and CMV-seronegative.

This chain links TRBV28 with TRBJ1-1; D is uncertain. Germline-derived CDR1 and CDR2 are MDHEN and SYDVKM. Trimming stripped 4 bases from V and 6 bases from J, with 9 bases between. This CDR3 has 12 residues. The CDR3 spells CASSSSGAEAFF. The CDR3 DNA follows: TGTGCCAGCAGTTCGTCTGGAGCTGAAGCTTTCTTT.

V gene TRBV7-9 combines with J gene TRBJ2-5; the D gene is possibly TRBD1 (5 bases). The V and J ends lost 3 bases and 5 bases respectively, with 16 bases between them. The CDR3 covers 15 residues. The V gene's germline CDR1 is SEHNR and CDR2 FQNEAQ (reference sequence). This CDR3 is CASSFLRGASETQYF. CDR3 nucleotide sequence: TGTGCCAGCAGCTTTTTAAGGGGTGCATCGGAGACCCAGTACTTC.

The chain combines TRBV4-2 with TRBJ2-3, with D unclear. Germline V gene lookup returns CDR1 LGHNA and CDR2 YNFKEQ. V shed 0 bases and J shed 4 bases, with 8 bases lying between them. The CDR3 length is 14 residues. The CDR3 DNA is TGTGCCAGCAGCCAAGATATTAGCCCAGATACGCAGTATTTT. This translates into CASSQDISPDTQYF.

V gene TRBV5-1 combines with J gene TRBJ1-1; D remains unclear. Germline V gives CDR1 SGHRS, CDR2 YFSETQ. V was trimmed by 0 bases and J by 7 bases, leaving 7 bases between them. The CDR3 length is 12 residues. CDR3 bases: TGCGCCAGCAGCTTGGACAGAGATGAAGCTTTCTTT. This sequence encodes CASSLDRDEAFF.

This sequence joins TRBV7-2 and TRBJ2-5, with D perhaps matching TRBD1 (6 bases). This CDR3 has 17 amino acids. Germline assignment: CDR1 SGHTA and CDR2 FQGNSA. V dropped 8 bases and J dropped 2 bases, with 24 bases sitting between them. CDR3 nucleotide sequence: TGTGCCAGCGACTCTCTAGGGGGTTTCCCCTTTCAAGAGACCCAGTACTTC. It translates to CASDSLGGFPFQETQYF. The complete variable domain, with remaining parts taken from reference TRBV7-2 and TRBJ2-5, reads GAGVSQSPSNKVTEKGKDVELRCDPISGHTALYWYRQSLGQGLEFLIYFQGNSAPDKSGLPSDRFSAERTGGSVSTLTIQRTQQEDSAVYLCASDSLGGFPFQETQYFGPGTRLLVL.

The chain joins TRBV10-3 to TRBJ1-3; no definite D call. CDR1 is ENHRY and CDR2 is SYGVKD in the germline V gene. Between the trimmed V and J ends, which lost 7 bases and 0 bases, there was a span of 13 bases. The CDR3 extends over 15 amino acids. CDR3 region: CAIKVAASSGNTIYF. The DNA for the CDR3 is TGTGCCATCAAGGTTGCAGCGAGCTCTGGAAACACCATATATTTT.

This CDR3 reads CASSVPGQGRKTQYF. CDR3 bases: TGTGCCAGCAGTGTCCCGGGACAGGGTCGGAAGACCCAGTACTTC. The chain couples TRBV28 to TRBJ2-5, with TRBD1 matching 9 bases. J lost 6 bases, V lost 5 bases, and 10 bases had no gene match. The CDR3 loop spans 15 amino acids. Germline assignment: CDR1 MDHEN and CDR2 SYDVKM.

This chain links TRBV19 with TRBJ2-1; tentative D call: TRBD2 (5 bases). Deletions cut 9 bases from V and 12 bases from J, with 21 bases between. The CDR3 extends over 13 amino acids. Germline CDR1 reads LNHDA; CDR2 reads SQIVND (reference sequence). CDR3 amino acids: CASQDFRGFRQFF. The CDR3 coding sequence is TGTGCCAGCCAGGACTTCCGAGGTTTTAGGCAGTTCTTC.

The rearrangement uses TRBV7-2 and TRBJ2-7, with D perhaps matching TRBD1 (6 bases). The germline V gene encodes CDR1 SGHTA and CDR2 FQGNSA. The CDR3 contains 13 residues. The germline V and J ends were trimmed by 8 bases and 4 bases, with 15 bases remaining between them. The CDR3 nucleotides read TGTGCCAGCGCATACAGGGAGAATTACGAGCAGTACTTC. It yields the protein CASAYRENYEQYF. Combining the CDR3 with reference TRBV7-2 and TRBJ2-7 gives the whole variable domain GAGVSQSPSNKVTEKGKDVELRCDPISGHTALYWYRQSLGQGLEFLIYFQGNSAPDKSGLPSDRFSAERTGGSVSTLTIQRTQQEDSAVYLCASAYRENYEQYFGPGTRLTVT.

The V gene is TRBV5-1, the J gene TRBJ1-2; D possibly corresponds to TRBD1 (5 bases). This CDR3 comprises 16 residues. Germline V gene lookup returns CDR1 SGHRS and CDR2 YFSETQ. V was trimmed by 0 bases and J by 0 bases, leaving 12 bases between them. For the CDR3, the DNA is TGCGCCAGCAGCTTGGACGGACACCGAGCTAACTATGGCTACACCTTC. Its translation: CASSLDGHRANYGYTF.

The chain's CDR3 is CASSWDRVGSGANVLTF. The DNA of the CDR3 is TGTGCCAGCAGCTGGGACAGGGTAGGCTCTGGGGCCAACGTCCTGACTTTC. This sequence joins TRBV7-9 and TRBJ2-6, with 9 bases matching TRBD1. CDR3 size: 17 residues. Per germline, CDR1 SEHNR and CDR2 FQNEAQ (reference sequence). The V segment lost 4 bases and the J segment 0 bases; nucleotides outside the gene matches: 4. Using reference TRBV7-9 and TRBJ2-6 for the parts outside the CDR3, the full variable domain is DTGVSQNPRHKITKRGQNVTFRCDPISEHNRLYWYRQTLGQGPEFLTYFQNEAQLEKSRLLSDRFSAERPKGSFSTLEIQRTEQGDSAMYLCASSWDRVGSGANVLTFGAGSRLTVL.

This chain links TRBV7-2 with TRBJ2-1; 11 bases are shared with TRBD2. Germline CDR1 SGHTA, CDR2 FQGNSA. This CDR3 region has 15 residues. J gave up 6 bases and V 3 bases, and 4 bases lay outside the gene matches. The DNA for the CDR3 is TGTGCCAGCAGCTTCCGACTAGCGGGGAGCAATGAGCAGTTCTTC. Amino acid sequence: CASSFRLAGSNEQFF. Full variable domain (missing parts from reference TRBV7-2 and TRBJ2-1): GAGVSQSPSNKVTEKGKDVELRCDPISGHTALYWYRQSLGQGLEFLIYFQGNSAPDKSGLPSDRFSAERTGGSVSTLTIQRTQQEDSAVYLCASSFRLAGSNEQFFGPGTRLTVL.

Written as DNA, the CDR3 is TGTGCCAGTAGGGTTGGCCATTATACGAACACTGAAGCTTTCTTT. Its protein is CASRVGHYTNTEAFF. The V call is TRBV19, the J call TRBJ1-1; unclear D gene. V was cut by 6 bases and J by 1 base, with 15 bases left in between. Germline lookup yields CDR1 LNHDA and CDR2 SQIVND (reference sequence). This CDR3 contains 15 residues.

DNA for the CDR3: TGTGCCAGCAGTTCCTCCTCCGGGACTAGCGGTGCAGATACGCAGTATTTT. Encoded protein: CASSSSSGTSGADTQYF. This sequence joins TRBV27 and TRBJ2-3; 11 positions match TRBD2. Trimming at V came to 4 bases and at J to 4 bases, leaving 10 bases not matched to a gene. This CDR3 region has 17 residues. Germline V gene lookup returns CDR1 MNHEY and CDR2 SMNVEV (reference sequence).

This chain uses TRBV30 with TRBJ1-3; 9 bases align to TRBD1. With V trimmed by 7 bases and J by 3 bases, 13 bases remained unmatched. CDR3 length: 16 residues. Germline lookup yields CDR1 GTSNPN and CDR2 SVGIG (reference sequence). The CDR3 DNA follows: TGTGCCTTCCAGACACTACAGGGGGCGGATGGAAACACCATATATTTT. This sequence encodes CAFQTLQGADGNTIYF.

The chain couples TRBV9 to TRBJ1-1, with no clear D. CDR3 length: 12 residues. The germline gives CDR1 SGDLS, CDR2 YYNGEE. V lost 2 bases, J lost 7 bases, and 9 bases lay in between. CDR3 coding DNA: TGTGCCAGCAGCGTCCGAGGCGGTGAAGCTTTCTTT. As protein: CASSVRGGEAFF.

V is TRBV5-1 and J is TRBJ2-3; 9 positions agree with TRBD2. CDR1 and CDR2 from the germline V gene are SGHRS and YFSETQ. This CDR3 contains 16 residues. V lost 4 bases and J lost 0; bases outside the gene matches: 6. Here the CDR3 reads CASSIGTSTSTDTQYF. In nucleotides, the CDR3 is TGCGCCAGCAGCATAGGGACTAGCACGAGCACAGATACGCAGTATTTT.

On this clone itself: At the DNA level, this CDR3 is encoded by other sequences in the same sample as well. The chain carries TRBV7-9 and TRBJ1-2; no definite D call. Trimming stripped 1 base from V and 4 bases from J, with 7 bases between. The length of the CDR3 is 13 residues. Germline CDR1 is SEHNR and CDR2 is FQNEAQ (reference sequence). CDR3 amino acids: CASSLGTGYGYTF. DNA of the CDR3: TGTGCCAGCAGCTTAGGAACGGGCTATGGCTACACCTTC.

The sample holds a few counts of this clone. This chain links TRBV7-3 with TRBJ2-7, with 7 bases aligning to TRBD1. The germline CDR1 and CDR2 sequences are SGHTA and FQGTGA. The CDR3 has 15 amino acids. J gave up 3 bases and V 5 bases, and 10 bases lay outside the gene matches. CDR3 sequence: CASSPGPDRVYEQYF. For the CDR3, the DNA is TGTGCCAGCAGCCCCGGTCCCGACAGGGTCTACGAGCAGTACTTC. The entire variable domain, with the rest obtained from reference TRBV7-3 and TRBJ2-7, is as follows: GAGVSQTPSNKVTEKGKYVELRCDPISGHTALYWYRQSLGQGPEFLIYFQGTGAADDSGLPNDRFFAVRPEGSVSTLKIQRTERGDSAVYLCASSPGPDRVYEQYFGPGTRLTVT.

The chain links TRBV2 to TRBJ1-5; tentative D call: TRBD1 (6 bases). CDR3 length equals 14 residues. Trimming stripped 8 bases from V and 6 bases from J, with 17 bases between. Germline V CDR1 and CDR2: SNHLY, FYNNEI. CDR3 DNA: TGTGCCAGCCTAGGGACACAGGGAAGTCAGCCCCAGCATTTT. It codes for CASLGTQGSQPQHF.

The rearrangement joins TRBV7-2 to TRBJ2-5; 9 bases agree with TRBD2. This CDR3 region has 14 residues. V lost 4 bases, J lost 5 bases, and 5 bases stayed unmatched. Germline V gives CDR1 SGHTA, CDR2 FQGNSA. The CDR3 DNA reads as TGTGCCAGCAGCTCGTATAGCGGGAGCGAGACCCAGTACTTC. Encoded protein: CASSSYSGSETQYF.

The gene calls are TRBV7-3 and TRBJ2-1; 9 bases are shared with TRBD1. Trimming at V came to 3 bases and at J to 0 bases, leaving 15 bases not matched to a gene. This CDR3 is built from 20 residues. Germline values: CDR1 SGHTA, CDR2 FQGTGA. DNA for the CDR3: TGTGCCAGCAGCTTTAAAGCCCCCCGACGACAGGGGGGCTCCTACAATGAGCAGTTCTTC. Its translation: CASSFKAPRRQGGSYNEQFF.

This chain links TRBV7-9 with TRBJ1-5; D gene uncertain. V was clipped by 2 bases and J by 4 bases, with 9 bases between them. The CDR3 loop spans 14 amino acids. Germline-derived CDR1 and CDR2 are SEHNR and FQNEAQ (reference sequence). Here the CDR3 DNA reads TGTGCCAGCAGCTTAACGTCGGTTAATCAGCCCCAGCATTTT. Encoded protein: CASSLTSVNQPQHF. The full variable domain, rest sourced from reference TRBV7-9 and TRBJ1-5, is DTGVSQNPRHKITKRGQNVTFRCDPISEHNRLYWYRQTLGQGPEFLTYFQNEAQLEKSRLLSDRFSAERPKGSFSTLEIQRTEQGDSAMYLCASSLTSVNQPQHFGDGTRLSIL.

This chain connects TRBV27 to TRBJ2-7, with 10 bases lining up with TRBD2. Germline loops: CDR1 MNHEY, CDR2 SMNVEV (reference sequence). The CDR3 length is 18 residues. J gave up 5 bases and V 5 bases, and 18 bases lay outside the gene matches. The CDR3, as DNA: TGTGCCAGCAGTCCCGCGGGACTAGCGACTCCCCTTGCGGACGAGCAGTACTTC. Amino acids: CASSPAGLATPLADEQYF.